What follows is one TCR beta chain and its context. These data are taken from a study of blood T cell repertoires in COVID-19. CDR1 is SGHNT, CDR2 YENEEA, per germline. V lost 1 base, J lost 10 bases, and 13 bases lay in between. The CDR3 covers 13 residues. Using immunoSEQ multiplex PCR, the repertoire was profiled, and TCRdb retains in-frame clones only, with some absent. The sample lists 40,000 to 50,000 clones; roughly 85% were seen once. Material for sequencing was peripheral blood. The source of this sequence is a man aged 65-85 years with acute or convalescent COVID-19. V usage is TRBV11-3 and J usage is TRBJ2-5; tentatively, D is TRBD1 (6 bases). The CDR3 is CASSLVPKGDQYF. The CDR3 DNA reads TGTGCCAGCAGCTTAGTCCCGAAGGGGGACCAGTACTTC.